Below are 29 T cell receptor beta chains sequenced from a single sample in a study of T cell responses to AZD1222 COVID-19 vaccine. This table comes from immunoSEQ multiplex PCR, and its TCRdb copy is limited to in-frame clones, with some not included. The data contain about 150,000 clones, approximately 92% of them singletons. Here the sequenced sample was peripheral blood, taken 28 days after the second AZD1222 dose. The receptor source for this set is an adult who received the AZD1222 COVID-19 vaccine.

The gene calls are TRBV23-1 and TRBJ1-6; 7 bases are a match to TRBD1. TRBV23-1 is annotated as an ORF whose role is uncertain. The V and J ends lost 2 bases and 7 bases, in that order; junction bases with no gene match: 5. The CDR3 spans 15 residues. The CDR3 is CASSQPTGVNSPLHF. The CDR3 nucleotides are TGCGCCAGCAGTCAACCCACAGGGGTAAATTCACCCCTCCACTTT.

This clone was detected only once. The chain has TRBV29-1 and TRBJ1-2; D is unclear. Germline V gives CDR1 SQVTM, CDR2 ANQGSEA. V gave up 0 bases and J gave up 1 base, with 18 bases separating them. This CDR3 spans 17 amino acids. In DNA, the CDR3 is TGCAGCGTTGAAGATCGGGTGCGGCCTGGAAGTAACTATGGCTACACCTTC. It specifies CSVEDRVRPGSNYGYTF.

The gene calls are TRBV21-1 and TRBJ1-2. TRBV21-1 is a documented pseudogene. This CDR3 is built from 15 residues. This CDR3 is CASSKEGLGEYGYTF. In DNA, the CDR3 is TGTGCCAGCAGCAAAGAGGGGTTGGGAGAGTATGGCTACACCTTC.

V and J are TRBV5-1 and TRBJ2-1; weak D call: TRBD2 (5 bases). This CDR3 has 15 residues. Germline assignment: CDR1 SGHRS and CDR2 YFSETQ. V dropped 1 base and J dropped 4 bases, with 12 bases sitting between them. The CDR3 nucleotides are TGCGCCAGCAGCTTGCGGGAAAACCTATACAATGAGCAGTTCTTC. Translation gives CASSLRENLYNEQFF.

The chain uses TRBV6-6 and TRBJ2-3; D is perhaps TRBD2 (6 bases). The V gene's germline CDR1 is MNHNY and CDR2 SVGAGI (reference sequence). The V and J ends lost 7 bases and 1 base respectively, with 15 bases between them. CDR3 size: 15 residues. The DNA of the CDR3 is TGTGCCAGCATGATGACTAGGGGTCGCACAGATACGCAGTATTTT. It translates to CASMMTRGRTDTQYF.

The CDR3 here is CASSLRWTGGYEQYF. The CDR3 coding sequence is TGTGCCAGCAGTTTACGGTGGACAGGGGGATACGAGCAGTACTTC. This chain joins TRBV28 and TRBJ2-7; 10 bases map to TRBD1. Trimming cost V 2 bases and J 4 bases; bases outside gene matches: 5. The CDR3 runs 15 residues. Germline CDR1 MDHEN, CDR2 SYDVKM.

The chain uses TRBV30 and TRBJ2-7, with D perhaps matching TRBD1 (6 bases). The CDR3 is made up of 11 amino acids. V was clipped by 2 bases and J by 6 bases, with 8 bases between them. CDR1 is GTSNPN and CDR2 is SVGIG in the germline V gene (reference sequence). The CDR3 sequence is CAWSSQGEQYF. CDR3 DNA: TGTGCCTGGAGTTCACAGGGCGAGCAGTACTTC.

The chain recombines TRBV18 with TRBJ1-3, with D hard to call. V lost 5 bases and J lost 0, with 11 bases in between. The CDR3 has 15 residues. Germline V gene lookup returns CDR1 KGHSH and CDR2 LQKENI. This CDR3 is CASSDGNPSGNTIYF. CDR3 sequence (DNA): TGTGCCAGCTCAGACGGGAACCCCTCTGGAAACACCATATATTTT.

This chain uses TRBV12-3 or TRBV12-4 with TRBJ2-7; D ambiguous. The CDR3 spans 13 residues. V lost 7 bases to trimming and J lost 1 base, with 11 bases between them. The chain's CDR3 is CASNLARSYEQYF. The CDR3 nucleotides are TGTGCCAGCAACTTGGCCAGATCCTACGAGCAGTACTTC.

The CDR3 DNA reads as TGTGCCAGCAGACCGCTAGACAGGGGGCAGACAGATACGCAGTATTTT. Translating it yields CASRPLDRGQTDTQYF. This rearrangement joins TRBV7-9 to TRBJ2-3; 10 bases align to TRBD1. The CDR3 extends over 16 amino acids. CDR1 is SEHNR, CDR2 FQNEAQ, per germline (reference sequence). Trimming removed 6 bases from V and 3 bases from J; junction bases left unmatched: 9.

This sequence joins TRBV2 and TRBJ1-1, with D hard to call. CDR3 length: 11 residues. The germline CDR1 and CDR2 sequences are SNHLY and FYNNEI. V was pared by 6 bases and J by 13 bases, with 15 bases between. The CDR3 nucleotides are TGTGCCAGCAGCACAAGTCGAGGGAGTTTCTTT. It encodes CASSTSRGSFF.

The chain joins TRBV7-8 to TRBJ1-4, with a tentative D call TRBD1 (5 bases). Per the germline V gene, CDR1 is SGHVS and CDR2 is FQNEAQ. The CDR3 loop spans 17 amino acids. The V end lost 0 bases, the J end lost 8 bases, and 19 bases lay between the germline ends. The CDR3 region is CASSLATRQGLGEKLFF. The CDR3 coding sequence is TGTGCCAGCAGCTTAGCCACCCGGCAGGGCCTTGGAGAAAAACTGTTTTTT.

The chain combines TRBV7-9 with TRBJ1-2, with D unclear. This CDR3 comprises 14 residues. Trimming took off 8 bases at V and 3 bases at J, with 16 bases between the two ends. From germline, CDR1 is SEHNR and CDR2 FQNEAQ (reference sequence). This chain's CDR3 is CASAGLRTHYGYTF. CDR3 in DNA: TGTGCCAGCGCGGGTTTGAGGACTCACTATGGCTACACCTTC.

The rearrangement joins TRBV10-3 to TRBJ2-7; D possibly uses TRBD1 or TRBD2 (6 bases each). The germline V and J ends were trimmed by 0 bases and 1 base, with 19 bases remaining between them. CDR3 size: 18 residues. Germline CDR1 and CDR2: ENHRY and SYGVKD. The CDR3 reads CAISESRGRGFRSYEQYF. The CDR3 DNA follows: TGTGCCATCAGTGAGTCGCGGGGAAGGGGGTTCAGGTCCTACGAGCAGTACTTC.

This chain joins TRBV11-2 and TRBJ1-2, with D hard to call. The CDR3 sequence is 14 residues long. In germline, CDR1 is SGHAT, CDR2 FQNNGV. V shed 1 base and J shed 1 base, with 7 bases lying between them. This CDR3 reads CASSLAALNYGYTF. The CDR3, as DNA: TGTGCCAGCAGCTTAGCCGCCCTTAACTATGGCTACACCTTC.

This chain uses TRBV21-1 with TRBJ2-1; the D segment call TRBD2 is taken from the table without a DNA check. TRBV21-1 is labeled a pseudogene. The CDR3 covers 13 residues. CDR3 region: CASSKISGNEQFF. The CDR3 DNA follows: TGTGCCAGCAGCAAAATCAGCGGCAATGAGCAGTTCTTC.

In this sample, this clone turned up once. The CDR3 protein is CASSYAGVTEAFF. CDR3 nucleotides: TGTGCCAGCAGTTACGCTGGGGTCACTGAAGCTTTCTTT. V is TRBV6-5 and J is TRBJ1-1; no reliable D call. This CDR3 is built from 13 residues. Trimming took off 2 bases at V and 4 bases at J, with 8 bases between the two ends. The germline V gene encodes CDR1 MNHEY and CDR2 SVGAGI.

CDR3 in amino acids: CASSLVAGGPHEQYF. The CDR3 DNA reads as TGTGCCAGCAGCTTAGTAGCGGGAGGGCCCCACGAGCAGTACTTC. The chain couples TRBV11-3 to TRBJ2-7; 11 bases match TRBD2. The CDR3 has 15 amino acids. The V gene's germline CDR1 is SGHNT and CDR2 YENEEA. With 1 base clipped from V and 5 bases from J, the junction kept 4 bases outside the gene matches.

The chain employs TRBV2 and TRBJ1-5; 7 bases are a match to TRBD1. The germline V gene encodes CDR1 SNHLY and CDR2 FYNNEI. This CDR3 is built from 14 residues. The V gene end was trimmed by 2 bases and the J gene end by 5 bases; junction bases not matched to a gene: 3. The CDR3, as DNA: TGTGCCAGCAGTGAAAGGACAGGTGATCAGCCCCAGCATTTT. Protein sequence: CASSERTGDQPQHF.

The chain combines TRBV18 with TRBJ2-1, with TRBD1 identical over 7 bases. There are 13 residues in the CDR3. The J segment lost 10 bases and the V segment lost 3 bases, leaving 6 bases of the junction unmatched. From germline, CDR1 is KGHSH and CDR2 LQKENI. For the CDR3, the DNA is TGTGCCAGCTCACCTACAGGGGCTTCGGAGCAGTTCTTC. Residues: CASSPTGASEQFF.

The chain couples TRBV18 to TRBJ2-7, with D possibly being TRBD1 (6 bases). This CDR3 spans 13 amino acids. Germline V gene data show CDR1 as KGHSH and CDR2 as LQKENI. Trimming removed 5 bases from V and 3 bases from J, with 11 bases in between. CDR3 sequence reads: CASSGIRGYEQYF. CDR3 nucleotides: TGTGCCAGCTCAGGAATCAGGGGCTACGAGCAGTACTTC.

V and J are TRBV3-1 (or the pseudogene TRBV3-2) and TRBJ2-5; a weak D match, TRBD2 (6 bases). The germline gives CDR1 LGHDT, CDR2 YNNKEL (reference sequence). There are 15 residues in the CDR3. Trimming removed 3 bases at V and 3 bases at J, with 14 bases between. The CDR3, as DNA: TGTGCCAGCAGCCAGCGACTAGTACCAAAAGAGACCCAGTACTTC. Translating gives CASSQRLVPKETQYF.

CDR3 bases: TGTGCCAGTAGTACGGACGGACTTTCCTATGGCTACACCTTC. It yields the protein CASSTDGLSYGYTF. The genes are TRBV19 and TRBJ1-2; D is uncertain. Germline assignment: CDR1 LNHDA and CDR2 SQIVND (reference sequence). This CDR3 region has 14 residues. V lost 4 bases to trimming and J lost 4 bases, with 13 bases between them.

The CDR3 region is CASSFRGLQRYEQYF. The CDR3 nucleotides are TGTGCCAGCAGTTTCAGGGGCCTCCAACGATACGAGCAGTACTTC. J is TRBJ2-7 and V is TRBV6-2 or TRBV6-3; D is perhaps TRBD1 (6 bases). Germline V lookup: CDR1 MNHEY, CDR2 SVGEGT. This CDR3 is built from 15 residues. V was cut by 4 bases and J by 4 bases, with 17 bases left in between.

The J gene is TRBJ2-2, the V gene TRBV15; D possibly corresponds to TRBD2 (5 bases). Per the germline V gene, CDR1 is LNHNV and CDR2 is YYDKDF (reference sequence). V was trimmed by 2 bases and J by 2 bases, leaving 9 bases between them. The CDR3 has 15 residues. CDR3 in amino acids: CATSRRGTNTGELFF. CDR3 nucleotide sequence: TGTGCCACCAGCAGACGGGGAACAAACACCGGGGAGCTGTTTTTT.

The V call is TRBV25-1, the J call TRBJ2-7, with D hard to call. Trimming removed 4 bases at V and 2 bases at J, with 3 bases between. CDR1 and CDR2 from the germline V gene are MGHDK and SYGVNS. The CDR3 consists of 11 residues. The CDR3 protein is CASSGAYEQYF. The CDR3, as DNA: TGTGCCAGCAGTGGGGCCTACGAGCAGTACTTC.

The CDR3 DNA sequence: TGTGCCTGGGCACGGAGAAGCACGGTCGGCAATCAGCCCCAGCATTTT. It is translated as CAWARRSTVGNQPQHF. The chain has TRBV30 and TRBJ1-5; D not resolved. This CDR3 region has 16 residues. Germline V gene lookup returns CDR1 GTSNPN and CDR2 SVGIG (reference sequence). Trimming took 5 bases from V and 2 from J, leaving 19 bases between them.

This chain connects TRBV28 to TRBJ2-7, with unresolved D. This CDR3 contains 12 residues. Trimming removed 10 bases from V and 6 bases from J, with 16 bases in between. Germline V CDR1 and CDR2: MDHEN, SYDVKM. The CDR3 here is CATCGALTEQYF. The CDR3 coding sequence is TGTGCCACCTGTGGAGCGCTAACCGAGCAGTACTTC.

The chain employs TRBV18 and TRBJ2-7; 7 positions agree with TRBD1. Germline assignment: CDR1 KGHSH and CDR2 LQKENI. V trimming: 5 bases; J trimming: 4 bases; junction bases outside the gene matches: 2. This CDR3 has 12 residues. The CDR3 DNA follows: TGTGCCAGCTCAACAGGGGTATACGAGCAGTACTTC. Residues: CASSTGVYEQYF. Looking up the rest from reference TRBV18 and TRBJ2-7 gives the full variable domain: NAGVMQNPRHLVRRRGQEARLRCSPMKGHSHVYWYRQLPEEGLKFMVYLQKENIIDESGMPKERFSAEFPKEGPSILRIQQVVRGDSAAYFCASSTGVYEQYFGPGTRLTVT.